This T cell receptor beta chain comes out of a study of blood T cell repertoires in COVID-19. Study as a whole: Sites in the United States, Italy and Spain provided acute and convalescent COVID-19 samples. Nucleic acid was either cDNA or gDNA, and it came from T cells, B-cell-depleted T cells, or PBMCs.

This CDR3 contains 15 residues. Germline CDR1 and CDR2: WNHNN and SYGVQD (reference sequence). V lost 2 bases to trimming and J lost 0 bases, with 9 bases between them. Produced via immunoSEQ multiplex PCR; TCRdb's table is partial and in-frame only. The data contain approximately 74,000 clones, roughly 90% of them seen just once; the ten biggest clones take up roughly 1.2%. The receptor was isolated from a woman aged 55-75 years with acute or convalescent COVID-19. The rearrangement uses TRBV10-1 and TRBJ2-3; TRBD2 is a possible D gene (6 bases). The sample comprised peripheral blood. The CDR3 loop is CASSEGRGSTDTQYF. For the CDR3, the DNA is TGCGCCAGCAGTGAGGGGCGGGGTAGCACAGATACGCAGTATTTT.